The rows below give T cell receptor beta chains drawn from one sample of a study of blood T cell repertoires in COVID-19. Sequencing was performed with immunoSEQ multiplex PCR; in TCRdb, only in-frame clones are kept and a portion is missing. In the table there are about 250,000 clones, approximately 90% of which are singletons. Sequencing was carried out using PBMCs or T cells enriched from blood (not recorded which). These receptors originate from a man in his late teens or twenties who had recovered from COVID-19. Both conserved end residues are trimmed from each CDR3.

V gene: TRBV2
J gene: TRBJ1-4
CDR3 protein: ASNTGQGNEKLF

V gene: TRBV7-3
J gene: TRBJ1-6
CDR3 protein: ASSLQTGGNSPLH

V gene: TRBV30
J gene: TRBJ2-7
CDR3 protein: AWSISYYEQY

V gene: TRBV25-1
J gene: TRBJ1-1
CDR3 protein: ASSGWARGEAF

V gene: TRBV5-5
J gene: TRBJ1-2
CDR3 protein: ASSLLYGYT

V gene: TRBV12-3/TRBV12-4
J gene: TRBJ2-7
CDR3 protein: ASSPTDYEQY

V gene: TRBV27
J gene: TRBJ1-2
CDR3 protein: ASSVPGGYGYT

V gene: TRBV11-2
J gene: TRBJ1-5
CDR3 protein: ASSTQGSQPQH

V gene: TRBV13
J gene: TRBJ1-3
CDR3 protein: ASSLEGGGNTIY

V gene: TRBV18
J gene: TRBJ1-1
CDR3 protein: ASSPGQATEAF

V gene: TRBV9
J gene: TRBJ2-1
CDR3 protein: ASSPGLADYNEQF

V gene: TRBV27
J gene: TRBJ1-5
CDR3 protein: ASSLGRGINQPQH

V gene: TRBV24-1
J gene: TRBJ2-1
CDR3 protein: ATSDPVPGLALTAYNEQF

V gene: TRBV29-1
J gene: TRBJ2-1
CDR3 protein: SVSTPGRGAYNEQF

V gene: TRBV30
J gene: TRBJ1-4
CDR3 protein: AWSLFTGGFDEKLF

V gene: TRBV6-5
J gene: TRBJ1-1
CDR3 protein: ASSHFRGLGTEAF

V gene: TRBV5-1
J gene: TRBJ1-5
CDR3 protein: ASSLGGLSNQPQH

V gene: TRBV7-3
J gene: TRBJ1-5
CDR3 protein: ASSPDRAQPQH

V gene: TRBV11-2
J gene: TRBJ2-1
CDR3 protein: ASRSGPSSYNEQF

V gene: TRBV28
J gene: TRBJ2-2
CDR3 protein: ASSSSRTGELF

V gene: TRBV5-6
J gene: TRBJ2-1
CDR3 protein: ASSTTSRSYNEQF

V gene: TRBV12-3/TRBV12-4
J gene: TRBJ2-7
CDR3 protein: ASTLSGGEQY

V gene: TRBV10-1
J gene: TRBJ2-3
CDR3 protein: ASSEGRVTIGDTQY

V gene: TRBV5-1
J gene: TRBJ1-4
CDR3 protein: ASSPPSGIGNAEKLF

V gene: TRBV28
J gene: TRBJ1-2
CDR3 protein: ASSQGRGTIIGQDNYGYT

V gene: TRBV10-3
J gene: TRBJ1-4
CDR3 protein: AISGTGTNEKLF

V gene: TRBV2
J gene: TRBJ2-3
CDR3 protein: ASSVLAGADTQY

V gene: TRBV19
J gene: TRBJ2-7
CDR3 protein: ASSAAGGGYEQY

V gene: TRBV7-2
J gene: TRBJ2-1
CDR3 protein: ASSFHDRAEQF

V gene: TRBV5-5
J gene: TRBJ2-5
CDR3 protein: ASSLDGGGTLETQY

V gene: TRBV6-5
J gene: TRBJ2-1
CDR3 protein: ASRAGVSYEQF

V gene: TRBV7-3
J gene: TRBJ2-3
CDR3 protein: ASSLNQDTQY

V gene: TRBV7-8
J gene: TRBJ2-1
CDR3 protein: ASSFGTSGSVEQF

V gene: TRBV6-5
J gene: TRBJ2-1
CDR3 protein: ASSYSTSGGAEQF

V gene: TRBV5-6
J gene: TRBJ2-1
CDR3 protein: ASSEAGDYNEQF

V gene: TRBV6-4
J gene: TRBJ2-1
CDR3 protein: ASSQVGGPYNEQF

V gene: TRBV18
J gene: TRBJ2-1
CDR3 protein: ASSPRTGEAYNEQF

V gene: TRBV28
J gene: TRBJ2-1
CDR3 protein: ASSSGQGVDNEQF

V gene: TRBV2
J gene: TRBJ2-3
CDR3 protein: ASSDASGFTDTQY

V gene: TRBV5-1
J gene: TRBJ1-1
CDR3 protein: ASGTGALNTEAF

V gene: TRBV15
J gene: TRBJ1-5
CDR3 protein: ATSRAGPREPQH

V gene: TRBV19
J gene: TRBJ2-2
CDR3 protein: ASVGGAEGTGELF

V gene: TRBV3-1/TRBV3-2
J gene: TRBJ2-3
CDR3 protein: ASSQNSGFGDTQY

V gene: TRBV11-3
J gene: TRBJ1-5
CDR3 protein: ASSQGGQPQH

V gene: TRBV11-2
J gene: TRBJ2-7
CDR3 protein: ASSLTGTGNMQY

V gene: TRBV7-2
J gene: TRBJ1-2
CDR3 protein: ASSYGGPDSGYT

V gene: TRBV6-5
J gene: TRBJ1-3
CDR3 protein: ASSYSGAGETDTIY

V gene: TRBV25-1
J gene: TRBJ1-2
CDR3 protein: ASSESGWYGYT